These 7 T cell receptor beta chains share one sample of origin, sequenced in a study of T cell changes during pregnancy in multiple sclerosis. Here immunoSEQ multiplex PCR was the method, and the copy in TCRdb shows in-frame clones only, minus some. The sample contains around 71,000 clones, about 91% of which appear only once. Sequenced material: peripheral blood, taken after pregnancy. Receptors were obtained from a female donor with multiple sclerosis, enrolled in a pregnancy study.

Here the CDR3 reads CASSIRGYAGELFF. The CDR3 DNA sequence: TGTGCCAGTAGTATACGGGGTTACGCCGGGGAGCTGTTTTTT. The chain employs TRBV19 and TRBJ2-2, with a possible D match to TRBD2 (5 bases). The CDR3 has 14 amino acids. Looked up from germline, CDR1 is LNHDA and CDR2 is SQIVND (reference sequence). V was shortened by 2 bases and J by 6 bases, with 10 bases between the two germline ends.

The DNA of the CDR3 is TGTGCCAGCAGCAAGAGGGGAGGCGAAACTAATGAAAAACTGTTTTTT. Its translation is CASSKRGGETNEKLFF. The chain carries TRBV9 and TRBJ1-4; a possible D gene is TRBD1 (5 bases). V shed 4 bases and J shed 1 base, with 14 bases lying between them. The CDR3 spans 16 residues. Germline V lookup: CDR1 SGDLS, CDR2 YYNGEE.

V usage is TRBV28 and J usage is TRBJ2-2, with 11 bases matching TRBD2. CDR3 length: 14 residues. V dropped 6 bases and J dropped 6; count of bases not matched to a gene: 3. Germline values: CDR1 MDHEN, CDR2 SYDVKM. Here the CDR3 reads CASRRLAGSGELFF. DNA of the CDR3: TGTGCCAGCAGGCGACTAGCGGGATCCGGGGAGCTGTTTTTT.

The rearrangement uses TRBV5-1 and TRBJ1-4; D possibly corresponds to TRBD1 (6 bases). Trimming removed 0 bases at V and 8 bases at J, with 17 bases between. From germline, CDR1 is SGHRS and CDR2 YFSETQ. CDR3 length: 16 residues. The CDR3 bases are TGCGCCAGCAGCTTGGACAGGGTCGGGAATGGAGAAAAACTGTTTTTT. Protein product: CASSLDRVGNGEKLFF.

The rearrangement joins TRBV5-1 to TRBJ2-1, with 10 bases that match TRBD2. The germline V gene encodes CDR1 SGHRS and CDR2 YFSETQ. J lost 7 bases, V lost 4 bases, and 14 bases had no gene match. This CDR3 contains 17 residues. The CDR3 nucleotides read TGCGCCAGCAGCGTCCTCCCTAGCGGGAGCTCTAAGAATGAGCAGTTCTTC. This encodes CASSVLPSGSSKNEQFF.

The chain employs TRBV20-1 and TRBJ2-7; D perhaps matches TRBD1 (6 bases). Looked up from germline, CDR1 is DFQATT and CDR2 is SNEGSKA (reference sequence). V dropped 3 bases and J dropped 9 bases, with 12 bases sitting between them. This CDR3 has 11 amino acids. CDR3 bases: TGCAGTGCTAGGGAACAGGGTCCGCAGTACTTC. This codes for CSAREQGPQYF.

The rearrangement uses TRBV30 and TRBJ2-2; D is possibly TRBD2 (6 bases). From germline, CDR1 is GTSNPN and CDR2 SVGIG (reference sequence). The CDR3 runs 11 residues. The V and J ends lost 4 bases and 7 bases respectively, with 7 bases between them. This chain's CDR3 is CAWKGGGELFF. The CDR3 DNA reads as TGTGCCTGGAAGGGAGGCGGGGAGCTGTTTTTT.